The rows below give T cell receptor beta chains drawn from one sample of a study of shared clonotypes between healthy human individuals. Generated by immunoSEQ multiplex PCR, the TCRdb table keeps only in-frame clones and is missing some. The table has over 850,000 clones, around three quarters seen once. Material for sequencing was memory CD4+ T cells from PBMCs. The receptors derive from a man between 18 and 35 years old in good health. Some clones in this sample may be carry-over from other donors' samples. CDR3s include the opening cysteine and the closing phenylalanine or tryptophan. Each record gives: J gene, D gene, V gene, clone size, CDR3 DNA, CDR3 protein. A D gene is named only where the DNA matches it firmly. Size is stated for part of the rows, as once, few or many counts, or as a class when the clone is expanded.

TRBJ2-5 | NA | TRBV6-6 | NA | TGTGCCAGCAGGGGTCCCGGGGGCCAAGAGACCCAGTACTTC | CASRGPGGQETQYF
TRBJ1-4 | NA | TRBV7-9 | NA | TGTGCCAGCAGCTTAGGGACAGATAATGAAAAACTGTTTTTT | CASSLGTDNEKLFF
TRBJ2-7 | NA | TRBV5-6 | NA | TGTGCCAGCAGCCTCCGAGGCAGGGGACCCTACGAGCAGTACTTC | CASSLRGRGPYEQYF
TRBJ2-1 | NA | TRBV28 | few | TGTGCCAGCAGCCTGCCCTCCTACAATGAGCAGTTCTTC | CASSLPSYNEQFF
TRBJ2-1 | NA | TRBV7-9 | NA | TGTGCCTCACATCAAGGTAGGGGCCCAGGGGAGCAGTTCTTC | CASHQGRGPGEQFF
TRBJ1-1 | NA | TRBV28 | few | TGTGCCAGCAGTTTAAGACACATGAACACTGAAGCTTTCTTT | CASSLRHMNTEAFF
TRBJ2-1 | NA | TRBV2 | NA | TGTGCCAGCAGTGAAACACCCTTTGAGCAGTTCTTC | CASSETPFEQFF
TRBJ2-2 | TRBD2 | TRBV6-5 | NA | TGTGCCAGCAGCAAGCGGGGGACCGGGGAGCTGTTTTTT | CASSKRGTGELFF
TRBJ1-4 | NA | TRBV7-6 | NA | TGTGCCAGCAGCCTACTTTTGGGTCGGAATGAAAAACTGTTTTTT | CASSLLLGRNEKLFF
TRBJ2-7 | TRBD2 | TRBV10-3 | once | TGTGCCATCAGTGGGGGGGAGGGTGTGGACGAGCAGTACTTC | CAISGGEGVDEQYF
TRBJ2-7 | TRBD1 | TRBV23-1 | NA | TGCGCCAGCAGTCAAGCCGGGACAGGGGTCCTAACCTACGAGCAGTACTTC | CASSQAGTGVLTYEQYF
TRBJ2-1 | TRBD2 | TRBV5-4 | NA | TGTGCCAGCAGCTTTGAACTAGCGGGAGGGCCGTCTAATGAGCAGTTCTTC | CASSFELAGGPSNEQFF
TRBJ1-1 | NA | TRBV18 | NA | TGTGCCAGCTCACCACTGAGCAGGGGAGGGTCTGAAGCTTTCTTT | CASSPLSRGGSEAFF
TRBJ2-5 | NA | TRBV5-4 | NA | TGTGCCAGCAGCCAAGGGGGGCTAGAGACCCAGTACTTC | CASSQGGLETQYF
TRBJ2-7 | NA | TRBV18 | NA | TGTGCCAGCTCACGAGTGGAGGGGGATGGTCCCGAGCAGTACTTC | CASSRVEGDGPEQYF
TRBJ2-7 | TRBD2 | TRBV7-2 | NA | TGTGCCAGCAGCCCCCAGGGCGGGAGGTTCTCCTACGAGCAGTACTTC | CASSPQGGRFSYEQYF
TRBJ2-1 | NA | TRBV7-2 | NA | TGTGCCAGCAGCTTCGGGACATACAATGAGCAGTTCTTC | CASSFGTYNEQFF
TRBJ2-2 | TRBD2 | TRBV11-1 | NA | TGTGCCAGCAGCTTAGCTAGCGGGAGGGCCTCCGGGGAGCTGTTTTTT | CASSLASGRASGELFF
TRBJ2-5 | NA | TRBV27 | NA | TGTGCCAGCAGGTCTAGGGGAGAGACCCAGTACTTC | CASRSRGETQYF
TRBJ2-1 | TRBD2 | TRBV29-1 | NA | TGCAGCGTTGCCGGGACTAGCGGGGCCAATGAGCAGTTCTTC | CSVAGTSGANEQFF
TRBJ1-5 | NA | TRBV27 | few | TGTGCCAGCAGTCTCCGACCGGGCTATCAGCCCCAGCATTTT | CASSLRPGYQPQHF
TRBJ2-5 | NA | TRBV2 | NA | TGTGCCAGCAGCTTCGGACCCGGGCCCCAAGAGACCCAGTACTTC | CASSFGPGPQETQYF
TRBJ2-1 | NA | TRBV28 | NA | TGTGCCAGCAGTTTGTCCTATGAGCAGTTCTTC | CASSLSYEQFF
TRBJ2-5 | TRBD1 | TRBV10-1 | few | TGCGCCAGCAGTGACGGCAGGGGGCATGGTGAGACCCAGTACTTC | CASSDGRGHGETQYF
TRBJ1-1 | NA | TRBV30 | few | TGTGCCTGGAGCTTTATTAAGGCGAACACTGAAGCTTTCTTT | CAWSFIKANTEAFF
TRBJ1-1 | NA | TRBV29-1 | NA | TGCAGCGTTGAGACAGGTCTAAGGTACACTGAAGCTTTCTTT | CSVETGLRYTEAFF
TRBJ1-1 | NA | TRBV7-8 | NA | TGTGCCAGCAGCTTAGCAGTAGCAAACACTGAAGCTTTCTTT | CASSLAVANTEAFF
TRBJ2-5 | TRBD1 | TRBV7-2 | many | TGTGCCAGCAGCGCGACAGGGGGCGGGGAGACCCAGTACTTC | CASSATGGGETQYF
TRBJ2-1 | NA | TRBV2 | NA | TGTGCCAGCGGGGCTAGTGGATACAATGAGCAGTTCTTC | CASGASGYNEQFF
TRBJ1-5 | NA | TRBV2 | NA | TGTGCCAGCCAAAAGGGCCGTGGGCCCCAGCATTTT | CASQKGRGPQHF
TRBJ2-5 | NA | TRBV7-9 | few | TGTGCCAGCAGCTTTTATGGAGTCCAAGAGACCCAGTACTTC | CASSFYGVQETQYF
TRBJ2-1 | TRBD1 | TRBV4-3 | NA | TGCGCCAGCAGCCAAGGAGGACAGGGCGCCTACAATGAGCAGTTCTTC | CASSQGGQGAYNEQFF
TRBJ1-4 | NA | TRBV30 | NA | TGTGCCTGGACAACAGGGACCAATAATGAAAAACTGTTTTTT | CAWTTGTNNEKLFF
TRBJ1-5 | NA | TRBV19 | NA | TGTGCCAGTAGTATGGATCGGGATAGCAATCAGCCCCAGCATTTT | CASSMDRDSNQPQHF
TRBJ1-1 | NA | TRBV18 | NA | TGTGCCAGCTCACCCACAGGGAACACTGAAGCTTTCTTT | CASSPTGNTEAFF
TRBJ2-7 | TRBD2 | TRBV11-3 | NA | TGTGCCAGCAGCTCGGGCGGGAGCTTCGACGAGCAGTACTTC | CASSSGGSFDEQYF
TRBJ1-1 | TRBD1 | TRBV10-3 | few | TGTGCCATCAGGGCCAGGGGGGACACTGAAGCTTTCTTT | CAIRARGDTEAFF
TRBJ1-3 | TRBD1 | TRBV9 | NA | TGTGCCAGCAGCGGACAGGGTCCGTCTGGAAACACCATATATTTT | CASSGQGPSGNTIYF
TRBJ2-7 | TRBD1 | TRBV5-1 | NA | TGCGCCAGCAGCCCTGGACAGGGGTCGGGCGAGCAGTACTTC | CASSPGQGSGEQYF
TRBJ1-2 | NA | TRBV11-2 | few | TGTGCCAGCAGCTTGGGGGGAAGCGCTAACTATGGCTACACCTTC | CASSLGGSANYGYTF